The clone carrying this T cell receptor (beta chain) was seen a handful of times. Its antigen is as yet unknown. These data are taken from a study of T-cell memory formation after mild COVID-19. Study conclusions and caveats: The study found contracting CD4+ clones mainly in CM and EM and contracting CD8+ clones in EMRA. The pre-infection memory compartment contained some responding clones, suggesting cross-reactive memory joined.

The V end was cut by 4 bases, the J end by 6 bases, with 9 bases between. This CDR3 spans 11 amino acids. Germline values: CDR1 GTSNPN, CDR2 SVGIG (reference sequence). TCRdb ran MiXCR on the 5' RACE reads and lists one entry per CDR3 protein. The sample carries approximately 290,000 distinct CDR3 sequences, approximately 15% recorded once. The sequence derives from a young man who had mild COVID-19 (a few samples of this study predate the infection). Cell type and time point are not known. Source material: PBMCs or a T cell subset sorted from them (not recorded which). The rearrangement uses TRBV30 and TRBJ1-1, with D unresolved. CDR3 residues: CAWIIVSEAFF. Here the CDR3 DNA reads TGTGCCTGGATTATAGTGTCTGAAGCTTTCTTT.